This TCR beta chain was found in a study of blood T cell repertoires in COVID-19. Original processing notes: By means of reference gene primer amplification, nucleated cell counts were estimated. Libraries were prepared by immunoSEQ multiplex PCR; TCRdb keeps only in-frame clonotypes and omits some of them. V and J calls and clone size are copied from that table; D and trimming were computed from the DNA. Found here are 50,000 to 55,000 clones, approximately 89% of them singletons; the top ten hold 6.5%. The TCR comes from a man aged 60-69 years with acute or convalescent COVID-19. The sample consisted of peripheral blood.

The CDR3 coding sequence is TGTGCCACCCGGGAGACGATTGAGTATGAGCAGTTCTTC. It yields the protein CATRETIEYEQFF. The chain couples TRBV27 to TRBJ2-1; maybe TRBD2 (6 bases). Germline V gene data show CDR1 as MNHEY and CDR2 as SMNVEV (reference sequence). CDR3 length: 13 residues. V dropped 10 bases and J dropped 8 bases, with 18 bases sitting between them.